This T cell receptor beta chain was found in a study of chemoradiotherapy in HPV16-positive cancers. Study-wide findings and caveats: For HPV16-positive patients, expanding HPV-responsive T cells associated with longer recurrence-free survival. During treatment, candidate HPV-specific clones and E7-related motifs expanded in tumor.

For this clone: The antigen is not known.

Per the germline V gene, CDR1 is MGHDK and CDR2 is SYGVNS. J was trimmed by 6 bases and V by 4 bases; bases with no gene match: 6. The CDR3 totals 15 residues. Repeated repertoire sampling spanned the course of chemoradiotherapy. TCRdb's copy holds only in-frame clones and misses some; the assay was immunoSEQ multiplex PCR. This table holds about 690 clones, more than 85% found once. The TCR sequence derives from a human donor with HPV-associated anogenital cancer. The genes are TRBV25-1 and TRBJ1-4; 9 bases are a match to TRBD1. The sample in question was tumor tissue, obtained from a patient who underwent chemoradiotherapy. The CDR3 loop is CASSAFRDRDEKLFF. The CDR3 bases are TGTGCCAGCAGTGCCTTCCGGGACAGGGATGAAAAACTGTTTTTT.